Given below is one T cell receptor beta chain in context. No cognate antigen has been identified for it. It has no much larger one-base neighbor in the sample; base qualities were not kept. This entry comes from a study of regulatory T cells in long-lasting Graves disease (dated by TCRdb to the early 2020s). As for the study more broadly: Persistent Graves' disease was defined as antithyroid drug treatment for over 5 years with persistently positive TSH receptor autoantibodies. The study took place in China and was registered as a clinical trial. In the clinical cohort, patients with persistent Graves' disease had used antithyroid drugs for an average of about 10.3 years. A total of 33 samples underwent TCR sequencing, from about 13 patients with persistent Graves' disease and 20 or so patients with newly diagnosed Graves' disease. Persistent Graves' disease patients were compared with newly diagnosed Graves' disease patients by peripheral blood TCR sequencing and RNA sequencing. What the work shows at the level of the full study, not this receptor alone: Patients with persistent disease shared more public clonotypes (around 3,000) than newly diagnosed patients did (966). Only peripheral blood was studied, because thyroid tissue, the primary lesion, was inaccessible. The authors acknowledged the small sample size as a limitation that may reduce accuracy. Persistent Graves' disease patients showed lower TCR Shannon entropy and fewer highly expanded clones than newly diagnosed patients, suggesting clonal expansion. Preferential use of TRBV28, TRBJ1-2 and TRBJ2-5 was observed in persistent disease, whereas TRBV20-1 and TRBJ2-1 were favored in newly diagnosed disease. Sequencing and analysis were limited to the TCR beta chain.

V loses 2 bases of germline sequence and J loses 4 bases, and the interval between the two ends is 14 bases. CDR1 and CDR2 were assigned from the germline V gene as SGHRS and YFSETQ. CDR3 length: 15 amino acids, cysteine to phenylalanine. The read is trimmed to its CDR3 DNA, 45 bases read in frame from base 1. Per the publication, the time point label means: persistent/refractory GD, antithyroid drugs over 5 years with positive TRAb. RNA was extracted from PBMCs in TRIzol for both TCR sequencing and RNA sequencing. The diagnosis of Graves' disease was made according to American Thyroid Association guidelines. The patients came from an endocrinology department in Xi'an, China. From each patient, about 9.7 milliliters of peripheral blood was collected into an EDTA anticoagulant tube. Ficoll Paque Plus density gradient separation was used to isolate PBMCs, and no additional T cell sorting was done. An Agilent 2100 Bioanalyzer and agarose gel were used to check RNA quality, while a NanoDrop 2000 measured RNA concentration.

Libraries were prepared through multiplex PCR. Instrument used: Illumina HiSeq 4000. To build TCR beta libraries, CDR3 regions were amplified by Arm-PCR using iRepertoire HTBI primers. Gel purification was performed on PCR products prior to sequencing. Per the original workflow: Across samples, around 62 TRBV and 13 to 15 TRBJ segments were identified and used for gene usage analysis of CDR3 amino acid clonotypes. COPE and FqMerger were used to merge filtered high-quality paired reads into contigs. Contigs were aligned with BLAST to IMGT TRBV, TRBD and TRBJ reference genes, and CDR3 was defined per IMGT. Any clonotype with a frequency above 0.1% was counted as a highly expanded clone. Shannon entropy served as the measure of repertoire diversity, while the Gini coefficient captured V-J evenness. A clonotype found in more than one individual was treated as public. TCRdb cleaned the public reads at Q25 with fastp, built clones with MiXCR and kept in-frame beta chains. Entries that share a CDR3 protein sequence are merged under the most common genes and DNA. It is TCRdb's table, rather than the study itself, that gives the V and J calls and clone size. Across this sample there are more than 350,000 distinct CDR3 sequences, with about 21% seen only once. Roughly an eighth of the sample rests with the top ten.

This specimen was peripheral blood mononuclear cells (PBMCs), taken when the disease was refractory, from a patient treated with antithyroid drugs. The receptor comes from a female donor with Graves disease. Recombination connected TRBV5-1 to TRBJ2-3; no D segment can be confidently identified. For the CDR3, the sequence is CASSFDQIAPDTQYF. In nucleotide form, the sequence is TGCGCCAGCAGCTTTGATCAGATCGCACCAGATACGCAGTATTTT.